The T cell receptor beta chain described here comes from a study of CD8 T cells in ankylosing spondylitis. Germline V gene data show CDR1 as MNHNS and CDR2 as SASEGT. Losses at the gene ends were 5 bases for V and 7 bases for J; bases not matched to a gene: 12. This CDR3 is built from 16 residues. Libraries for TCR beta were made by quantitative 5'-RACE with molecular barcodes. TCRdb used MiXCR to reprocess the 5' RACE reads, holding one entry per CDR3 protein. The table records 150,000 to 200,000 distinct CDR3 sequences, 10% to 15% of them present only once. The sample consisted of blood, either unsorted or a sorted T cell fraction (not recorded which). The source of this sequence is a male donor with ankylosing spondylitis or in good health (not recorded which). The V call is TRBV6-1, the J call TRBJ2-1; TRBD1 agrees at 9 bases. CDR3 sequence (DNA): TGTGCCAGCAGTCTTCAAACAGGGGGCTATCGGAATGAGCAGTTCTTC. This sequence encodes CASSLQTGGYRNEQFF.